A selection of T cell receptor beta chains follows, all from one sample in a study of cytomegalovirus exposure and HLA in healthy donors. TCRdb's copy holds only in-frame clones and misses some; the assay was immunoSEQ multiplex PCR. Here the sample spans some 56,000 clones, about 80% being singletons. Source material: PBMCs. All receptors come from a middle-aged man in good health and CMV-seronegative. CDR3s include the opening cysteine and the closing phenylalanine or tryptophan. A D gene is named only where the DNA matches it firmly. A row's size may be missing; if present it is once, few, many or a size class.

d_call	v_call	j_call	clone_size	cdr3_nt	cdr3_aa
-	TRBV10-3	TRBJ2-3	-	TGTGCCATCAGTGACCTCGGGACAGATACGCAGTATTTT	CAISDLGTDTQYF
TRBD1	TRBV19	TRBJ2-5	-	TGTGCCAGTAGTATAGGGGACAGGGGGAGCCAAGAGACCCAGTACTTC	CASSIGDRGSQETQYF
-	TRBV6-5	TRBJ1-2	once	TGTGCCAGCAGTTACTCGAAGTTGGAGGGTAAGTATGGCTACACCTTC	CASSYSKLEGKYGYTF
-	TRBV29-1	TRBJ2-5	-	TGCAGCGTTGAAGATCCAAGGGGGTGGAAAGAGACCCAGTACTTC	CSVEDPRGWKETQYF
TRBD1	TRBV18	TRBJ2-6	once	TGTGCCAGCTCACCTCTAACAGGGGTTCAGGCTGGGGCCAACGTCCTGACTTTC	CASSPLTGVQAGANVLTF
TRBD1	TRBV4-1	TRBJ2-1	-	TGCGCCAGCAGCCAAGATACAGAGGGGGCCGGGTACAATGAGCAGTTCTTC	CASSQDTEGAGYNEQFF
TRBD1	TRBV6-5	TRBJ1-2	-	TGTGCCAGCGCCCGGACAGGGGGCATAGTTGGCTACACCTTC	CASARTGGIVGYTF
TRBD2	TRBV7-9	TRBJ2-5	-	TGTGCCAGCAGCTTAGAGGGAGGGAAGACCCAGTACTTC	CASSLEGGKTQYF
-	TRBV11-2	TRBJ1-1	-	TGTGCCAGCAGCTTAGCTCTCCTGCGGGACACTGAAGCTTTCTTT	CASSLALLRDTEAFF
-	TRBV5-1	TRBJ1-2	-	TGCGCCAGCAGCTCCGCGCTTGGACAGACCATCAACAGCTATGGCTACACCTTC	CASSSALGQTINSYGYTF
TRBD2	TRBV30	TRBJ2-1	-	TGTGCCTGGACACATGGGACTAGCGGGTGGAATGAGCAGTTCTTC	CAWTHGTSGWNEQFF